These 13 T cell receptor beta chains originate from one sample sequenced in a study of T cells in women clearing cervical HPV infection. The table came from immunoSEQ multiplex PCR; TCRdb's copy has only in-frame clones and leaves some out. The repertoire table contains about 40,000 clones. The sequencing sample was made of blood buffy coat. The receptors shown here come from a woman aged 18 to 75 with a cervical HPV16 infection that either progressed to CIN3+ or cleared (not recorded which).

On this clone: Sequencing ends 3 residues short of the CDR3 end; the germline J gene provides the rest. The rearrangement links TRBV10-1 to TRBJ2-7; TRBD2 aligns across 13 bases. Per germline, CDR1 WNHNN and CDR2 SYGVQD (reference sequence). V was pared by 4 bases and J by 6 bases, with 3 bases of the junction left unmatched. There are 14 residues in the CDR3. The DNA read from the CDR3 is TGCGCCAGCAGTGTAAGGACTAGCGGGAGCGAG. This gives the protein CASSVRTSGSE. The whole CDR3 protein is CASSVRTSGSEQYF.

As regards this clone: The CDR3 end is not reached by the read, which stops 3 residues before it; the germline J gene fills it in. This rearrangement joins TRBV20-1 to TRBJ1-2, with D uncertain. The CDR3 is made up of 15 amino acids. CDR1 and CDR2 from the germline V gene are DFQATT and SNEGSKA (reference sequence). Incomplete CDR3 DNA: TGCAGTGCCAGTACTAGCCTGAACTCCTACAATGAC. This translates into CSASTSLNSYND. The full CDR3 sequence reads CSASTSLNSYNDYTF.

To note about this clone: From the germline J gene comes the end of the CDR3, since the read stops 3 residues before it. The chain combines TRBV19 with TRBJ2-2, with 11 bases identical to TRBD1. After removal of 6 bases from V and 7 bases from J, the junction contained 16 bases not matched to a gene. Germline CDR1 LNHDA, CDR2 SQIVND (reference sequence). The CDR3 contains 18 residues. This chain's CDR3 is CASSLPPTGTGGIGELFF. The CDR3 DNA, read in part, is TGTGCCAGTAGCCTACCGCCGACCGGGACAGGGGGGATCGGGGAG.

Details on this clone: An end of the junction differs from the germline gene, which may be a read error. This CDR3 is also generated by other DNA sequences in the sample. The CDR3 bases that were read are TGTGCCAGCAGTGAGACAGACTCTGGAAACACG. Its protein product is CASSETDSGNT. The entire CDR3 protein reads CASSETDSGNTIYF. The chain recombines TRBV2 with TRBJ1-3; weak D call: TRBD1 (5 bases). The read finishes 3 residues shy of the CDR3 end, and the germline J gene is used to complete it. Germline CDR1 is SNHLY and CDR2 is FYNNEI. The CDR3 runs to 14 residues.

Points on this clone: The read ends 3 residues early relative to the CDR3; the germline J gene fills the gap. V and J are TRBV19 and TRBJ1-2; D unresolved. The CDR3 loop spans 13 amino acids. Trimming took off 7 bases at V and 2 bases at J, with 11 bases between the two ends. Germline CDR1 is LNHDA and CDR2 is SQIVND (reference sequence). The CDR3 is CASIGGGNYGYTF. The DNA read from the CDR3 is TGTGCCAGTATCGGCGGAGGAAACTATGGC.

Turning to this clone: Read data end 3 residues before the CDR3 end; the end is taken from the germline J gene. This rearrangement joins TRBV27 to TRBJ2-7; 8 bases line up with TRBD2. The V segment lost 0 bases and the J segment 4 bases; nucleotides outside the gene matches: 2. This CDR3 has 14 amino acids. CDR1 and CDR2 (germline): MNHEY, SMNVEV (reference sequence). Incomplete CDR3 DNA: TGTGCCAGCAGTTTATCAATAGCGGGGTACGAG. It encodes CASSLSIAGYE. The full CDR3 protein reads CASSLSIAGYEQYF.

Notes on this clone: The CDR3 end lies 3 residues beyond the end of the read and is filled in from the germline J gene. This chain joins TRBV28 and TRBJ2-3, with 11 nucleotides matching TRBD2. The CDR3 is made up of 16 amino acids. J gave up 2 bases and V 11 bases, and 12 bases lay outside the gene matches. Looked up from germline, CDR1 is MDHEN and CDR2 is SYDVKM. The DNA read from the CDR3 is TGTGCCGTTAGTTTAGCTAGCGGGAGGATCACAGATACG. Protein sequence: CAVSLASGRITDT. The CDR3 reads in full as CAVSLASGRITDTQYF.

Notes on this clone: The CDR3 extends 3 residues past the end of the read, so its final part is completed from the germline J gene. The chain combines TRBV7-8 with TRBJ2-3; 11 nucleotides line up with TRBD1. CDR1 is SGHVS and CDR2 is FQNEAQ in the germline V gene. CDR3 size: 18 residues. The CDR3 loop reads CASSSLWGTGGGQETQYF. CDR3 DNA (partial): TGTGCCAGCAGCTCTTTATGGGGGACAGGGGGAGGCCAAGAGACG.

On this clone: The read halts 3 residues ahead of the CDR3 end, with the missing end drawn from the germline J gene. The gene calls are TRBV6-2 or TRBV6-3 and TRBJ1-1; 8 nucleotides line up with TRBD1. The V and J ends lost 4 bases and 2 bases, in that order; junction bases with no gene match: 6. In germline, CDR1 is MNHEY, CDR2 SVGEGT. CDR3 length equals 15 residues. CDR3 in amino acids: CASSLTGARNTEAFF. The DNA read from the CDR3 is TGTGCCAGCAGTTTGACAGGGGCAAGAAACACTGAA.

Turning to this clone: The sequenced fragment ends 3 residues before the CDR3 boundary, so the rest is inferred from the germline J gene. V usage is TRBV28 and J usage is TRBJ1-6, with 8 positions matching TRBD1. V gave up 4 bases and J gave up 11 bases; unmatched junction bases: 10. The CDR3 is 15 residues long. Germline V gene sequence: CDR1 MDHEN, CDR2 SYDVKM. CDR3 sequence: CASSSRQGPEPPLHF. Incomplete CDR3 DNA: TGTGCCAGCAGTTCTCGACAGGGGCCAGAGCCACCC.

Worth noting for this clone: The read ends 3 residues shy of where the CDR3 ends; the end is completed using the germline J gene. The V and J genes are TRBV29-1 and TRBJ1-2; 7 nucleotides agree with TRBD1. The CDR3 consists of 14 residues. J gave up 0 bases and V 2 bases, and 3 bases lay outside the gene matches. CDR1 and CDR2 (germline): SQVTM, ANQGSEA. CDR3 in amino acids: CSVERDRPNYGYTF. The CDR3 bases that were read are TGCAGCGTTGAAAGGGACAGACCTAACTATGGC.

Notes on this clone: The read ends 3 residues early relative to the CDR3; the germline J gene fills the gap. This sequence joins TRBV4-1 and TRBJ1-5, with D possibly TRBD1 on 6 matching bases. Germline CDR1 MGHRA, CDR2 YSYEKL. The germline V and J ends were trimmed by 4 bases and 5 bases, with 15 bases remaining between them. CDR3 length: 15 residues. The CDR3 DNA, read in part, is TGCGCCAGCAGCCCAGCCCCCACAGGGTATCAGCCC. Its translation: CASSPAPTGYQP. The whole CDR3 is CASSPAPTGYQPQHF.

About this clone: The read terminates 3 residues before the CDR3 end, so the remaining end is supplied by the germline J gene. The V gene is TRBV30, the J gene TRBJ1-5, with 8 bases fitting TRBD1. Germline V lookup: CDR1 GTSNPN, CDR2 SVGIG (reference sequence). This CDR3 comprises 13 residues. Losses at the gene ends were 0 bases for V and 6 bases for J; bases not matched to a gene: 1. The CDR3 DNA, read in part, is TGTGCCTGGAGTGTACAGGGGGGTCAGCCC. Protein: CAWSVQGGQP. The CDR3 in its entirety is CAWSVQGGQPQHF.